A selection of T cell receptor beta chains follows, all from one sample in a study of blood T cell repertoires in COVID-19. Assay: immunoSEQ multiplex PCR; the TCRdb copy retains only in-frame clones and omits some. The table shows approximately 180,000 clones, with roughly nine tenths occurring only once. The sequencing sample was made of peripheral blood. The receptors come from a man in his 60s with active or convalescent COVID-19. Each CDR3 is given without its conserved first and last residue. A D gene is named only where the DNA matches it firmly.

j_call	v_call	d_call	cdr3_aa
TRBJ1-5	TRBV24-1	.	ATSVGARGGGQPQH
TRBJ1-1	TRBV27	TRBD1	ASRDRTTEAF
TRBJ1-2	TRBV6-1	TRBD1	ASSEGGGAVGYT
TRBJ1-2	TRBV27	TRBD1	ASSLSPGQGDYGYT
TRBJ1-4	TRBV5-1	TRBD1	ASSLLGQFEEKLF
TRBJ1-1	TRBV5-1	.	ASSSDETGNYRTEAF
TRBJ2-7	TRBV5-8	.	ASSLTGTTYEQY
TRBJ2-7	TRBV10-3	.	AISESGAEQY
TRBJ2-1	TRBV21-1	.	ASTPVTSGGARLGNEQF
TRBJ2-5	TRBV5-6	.	ASSLDIRGDGTQY
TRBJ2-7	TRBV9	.	ASSAFGGGNVKY
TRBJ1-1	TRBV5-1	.	ASSLDTRTDMTEAF
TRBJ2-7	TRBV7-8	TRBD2	ASSLASLAGVGEQY
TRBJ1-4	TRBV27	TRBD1	ASSQGQGEKLF
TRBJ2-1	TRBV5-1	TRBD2	ASSSRDYYNEQF
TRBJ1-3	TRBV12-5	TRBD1	ASGSPDRPPSYSGNTIY
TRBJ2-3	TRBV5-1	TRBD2	ASSLVSSGGNTQY
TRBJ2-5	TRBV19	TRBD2	ASNTGLAFGETQY
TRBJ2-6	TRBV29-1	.	SVSGGRGANVLT
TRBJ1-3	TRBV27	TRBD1	ASRSQGADGNTIY
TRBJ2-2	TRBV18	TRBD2	ASSPWGSGAKNTGELF
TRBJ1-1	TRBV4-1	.	ASSPYSGGTEAF
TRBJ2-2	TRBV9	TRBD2	ASSEGLDTGELF
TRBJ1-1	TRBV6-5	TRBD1	ASTNRGRGAF
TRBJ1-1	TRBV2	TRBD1	ASSEALLRGRGAF
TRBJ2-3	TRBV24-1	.	ATSDWAGTSTDTQY
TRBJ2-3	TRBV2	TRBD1	ATRDRRLDTQY
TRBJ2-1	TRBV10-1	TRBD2	ASSESSGGINEQF
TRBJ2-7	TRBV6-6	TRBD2	ASSQTSGGPSSYEQY
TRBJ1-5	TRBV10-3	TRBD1	AISELGGQGNDQPQH
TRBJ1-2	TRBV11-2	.	ASSSREEYGYT
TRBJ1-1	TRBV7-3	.	ASSLFGQGSTEAF
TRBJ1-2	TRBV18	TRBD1	ASSEQGDRGYT
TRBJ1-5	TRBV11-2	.	ASSLDWGVGQPQH
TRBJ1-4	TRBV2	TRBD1	ASATTGGNEKLF
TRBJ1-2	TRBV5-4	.	ASSLDPGNYGYT